The rows below give T cell receptor beta chains drawn from one sample of a study of blood T cell repertoires in COVID-19. TCRdb keeps only in-frame clones here, not all; method: immunoSEQ multiplex PCR. The sample holds fewer than 80,000 clones; more than 60% are singletons and the top ten take roughly a fifth. The specimen sequenced was peripheral blood. Receptors originate from a man between 60 and 75 years old with acute or convalescent COVID-19. Both conserved end residues are part of each CDR3. D genes are given only for firm matches. Size values are once, few and many counts, or a class for expanded clones, and some rows have none.

V gene: TRBV7-9; D gene: -; clone size: few; J gene: TRBJ2-1; CDR3 protein: CASSLAAITGNEQFF; CDR3 DNA: TGTGCCAGCAGCTTAGCGGCAATTACAGGAAATGAGCAGTTCTTC
V gene: TRBV2; D gene: -; clone size: -; J gene: TRBJ2-5; CDR3 protein: CASSLDRIETQYF; CDR3 DNA: TGTGCCAGCAGTCTGGACAGAATAGAGACCCAGTACTTC
V gene: TRBV2; D gene: -; clone size: -; J gene: TRBJ1-2; CDR3 protein: CASSILQRGYGYTF; CDR3 DNA: TGTGCCAGCAGTATATTACAAAGAGGCTATGGCTACACCTTC
V gene: TRBV6-1; D gene: -; clone size: few; J gene: TRBJ2-7; CDR3 protein: CASSEGRTYEQYF; CDR3 DNA: TGTGCCAGCAGTGAGGGCAGAACCTACGAGCAGTACTTC
V gene: TRBV7-2; D gene: TRBD1; clone size: -; J gene: TRBJ1-2; CDR3 protein: CASSLSGTGHYGYTF; CDR3 DNA: TGTGCCAGCAGCTTATCCGGGACAGGACACTATGGCTACACCTTC
V gene: TRBV25-1; D gene: -; clone size: -; J gene: TRBJ1-1; CDR3 protein: CASSERGNTEAFF; CDR3 DNA: TGTGCCAGCAGTGAACGGGGGAACACTGAAGCTTTCTTT
V gene: TRBV9; D gene: TRBD1; clone size: -; J gene: TRBJ2-2; CDR3 protein: CASSFGLDRARDTGELFF; CDR3 DNA: TGTGCCAGCAGTTTTGGCCTGGACAGGGCGCGGGACACCGGGGAGCTGTTTTTT
V gene: TRBV27; D gene: -; clone size: -; J gene: TRBJ2-4; CDR3 protein: CASSPPGGNIQYF; CDR3 DNA: TGTGCCAGCAGCCCCCCCGGGGGAAACATTCAGTACTTC
V gene: TRBV7-7; D gene: -; clone size: few; J gene: TRBJ1-4; CDR3 protein: CASSLEMVEVEKLFF; CDR3 DNA: TGTGCCAGCAGCTTAGAGATGGTAGAGGTGGAAAAACTGTTTTTT
V gene: TRBV11-2; D gene: -; clone size: -; J gene: TRBJ2-1; CDR3 protein: CASVSGFTEQFF; CDR3 DNA: TGTGCCAGCGTTTCAGGGTTCACTGAGCAGTTCTTC
V gene: TRBV3-1/TRBV3-2; D gene: TRBD2; clone size: -; J gene: TRBJ2-7; CDR3 protein: CASSRKREGLDEQYF; CDR3 DNA: TGTGCCAGCAGCCGAAAGCGGGAGGGCCTCGACGAGCAGTACTTC
V gene: TRBV19; D gene: -; clone size: -; J gene: TRBJ2-1; CDR3 protein: CASSPFQRSYNEQFF; CDR3 DNA: TGTGCCAGTTCCCCCTTTCAGCGCTCCTACAATGAGCAGTTCTTC
V gene: TRBV6-1; D gene: -; clone size: -; J gene: TRBJ1-1; CDR3 protein: CASSDFMAFDGVTEAFF; CDR3 DNA: TGTGCCAGCAGTGACTTCATGGCCTTCGACGGGGTGACTGAAGCTTTCTTT
V gene: TRBV15; D gene: -; clone size: -; J gene: TRBJ2-1; CDR3 protein: CATSNTPSVEQFF; CDR3 DNA: TGTGCCACCAGCAACACACCTAGCGTTGAGCAGTTCTTC
V gene: TRBV6-1; D gene: -; clone size: -; J gene: TRBJ1-4; CDR3 protein: CASSEAGGSANEKLFF; CDR3 DNA: TGTGCCAGCAGTGAAGCGGGCGGGTCGGCTAATGAAAAACTGTTTTTT
V gene: TRBV7-3; D gene: TRBD2; clone size: -; J gene: TRBJ2-1; CDR3 protein: CASSPLSGGEGNEQFF; CDR3 DNA: TGTGCCAGCAGCCCCCTGAGCGGGGGGGAAGGCAATGAGCAGTTCTTC
V gene: TRBV6-6; D gene: TRBD2; clone size: -; J gene: TRBJ2-1; CDR3 protein: CASSERGPYYNEQFF; CDR3 DNA: TGTGCCAGCAGCGAGCGGGGCCCCTACTACAATGAGCAGTTCTTC
V gene: TRBV19; D gene: TRBD1; clone size: -; J gene: TRBJ1-1; CDR3 protein: CASTGGQGMYTEAFF; CDR3 DNA: TGTGCCAGCACAGGGGGACAGGGGATGTACACTGAAGCTTTCTTT